The next 16 T cell receptor delta chains were all read from a single sample in a study of gamma-delta chains in newborns, infants, children. TCRdb reanalysed the reads with CATT. The profile shows more than 14,000 delta-chain clones, less than 9.5% of them singletons. The sequenced material came from blood. The receptor set was obtained from a child who was a newborn, infant or young child, either healthy, febrile or measles-vaccinated (not recorded which).

The chain recombines TRDV2 with TRDJ2; 10 bases align to TRDD3. This CDR3 region has 16 residues. Losses at the gene ends were 0 bases for V and 4 bases for J; bases not matched to a gene: 4. Germline CDR1 reads GEAIGNYY; CDR2 reads EKD. The DNA of the CDR3 is TGTGCCTGTGACACCCTGGGGGATAACGCGACAGCACAACTCTTCTTT. Amino acid sequence: CACDTLGDNATAQLFF.

This clone was observed a few times. The rearrangement links TRDV2 to TRDJ3; D uncertain. Per germline, CDR1 GEAIGNYY and CDR2 EKD. The ends were cut back, 0 bases at V and 0 bases at J, with 14 bases in the middle. The CDR3 extends over 19 amino acids. CDR3 in amino acids: CACDTVGARSSWDTRQMFF. The CDR3 coding sequence is TGTGCCTGTGACACCGTGGGAGCCCGTAGCTCCTGGGACACCCGACAGATGTTTTTC.

Within the sample, this clone is medium-sized (0.01 to 0.1%). The chain couples TRDV2 to TRDJ3; 10 bases align to TRDD3. Germline V CDR1 and CDR2: GEAIGNYY, EKD. The CDR3 contains 19 residues. Unmatched junction bases numbered 5, after V lost 0 bases and J lost 1 base. The chain's CDR3 is CACDTAGGYRSWDTRQMFF. The CDR3 bases are TGTGCCTGTGACACCGCTGGGGGATATAGGTCCTGGGACACCCGACAGATGTTTTTC.

The V call is TRDV2, the J call TRDJ1, with D possibly TRDD3 on 5 matching bases. CDR1 and CDR2 (germline): GEAIGNYY, EKD. Trimming stripped 4 bases from V and 5 bases from J, with 16 bases between. The length of the CDR3 is 14 residues. CDR3 sequence: CACDGIGRRDKLIF. The CDR3 bases are TGTGCCTGTGATGGGATCGGTCGTAGGGATAAACTCATCTTT.

Only a few counts were recorded for this clone. The gene calls are TRDV2 and TRDJ3; 8 bases match TRDD3. Unmatched junction bases numbered 7, after V lost 0 bases and J lost 1 base. The germline CDR1 and CDR2 sequences are GEAIGNYY and EKD. CDR3 length: 19 amino acids. CDR3 protein: CACDTGWGNVSWDTRQMFF. The DNA for the CDR3 is TGTGCCTGTGACACCGGCTGGGGGAATGTTTCCTGGGACACCCGACAGATGTTTTTC.

The CDR3 spells CACVPYWGIPSWDTRQMFF. DNA for the CDR3: TGTGCCTGTGTGCCCTACTGGGGGATACCGTCCTGGGACACCCGACAGATGTTTTTC. The V call is TRDV2, the J call TRDJ3; 12 nucleotides line up with TRDD3. The CDR3 consists of 19 residues. Per the germline V gene, CDR1 is GEAIGNYY and CDR2 is EKD. V dropped 5 bases and J dropped 1; count of bases not matched to a gene: 8.

As to this clone: At one end the junction does not follow the germline gene, possibly because of a read error. This chain uses TRDV2 with TRDJ1; 8 nucleotides agree with TRDD3. Germline loops: CDR1 GEAIGNYY, CDR2 EKD. The CDR3 contains 16 residues. The CDR3, as DNA: TGTGCCTGTGACGTAATGGGGGATGAAAACACCGATAAACTCATCTTC. It is translated as CACDVMGDENTDKLIF.

The V and J genes are TRDV1 and TRDJ1; D is perhaps TRDD2 (7 bases). The germline CDR1 and CDR2 sequences are TSWWSYY and QGS. The V end was cut by 4 bases, the J end by 0 bases, with 18 bases between. This CDR3 has 17 amino acids. CDR3 protein: CALGVPSLGGYTDKLIF. DNA for the CDR3: TGTGCTCTTGGGGTCCCTTCCTTGGGGGGTTACACCGATAAACTCATCTTT.

Comment on this clone: This may stem from a read error, because a much larger clone lies one nucleotide away. Other DNA sequences in the same sample also yield this CDR3. CDR3: CACDTVVGDTSSWDTRQMFF. CDR3 DNA: TGTGCCTGTGACACCGTGGTGGGGGATACGAGCTCCTGGGACACCCGCCAGATGTTTTTC. The chain couples TRDV2 to TRDJ3, with TRDD3 matching over 11 bases. There are 20 residues in the CDR3. Germline lookup yields CDR1 GEAIGNYY and CDR2 EKD.

Only a few counts were recorded for this clone. This sample includes further DNA sequences coding for the same CDR3. The genes are TRDV2 and TRDJ2; 10 nucleotides agree with TRDD3. The length of the CDR3 is 18 residues. The V gene end was trimmed by 3 bases and the J gene end by 0 bases; junction bases not matched to a gene: 9. CDR1 and CDR2 from the germline V gene are GEAIGNYY and EKD. CDR3 protein: CACDVLGDNGALTAQLFF. DNA for the CDR3: TGTGCCTGTGACGTGCTGGGGGATAATGGGGCTTTGACAGCACAACTCTTCTTT.

Many counts were recorded for this clone. A far bigger clonotype differs at one base, so this is likely a read error. The chain carries TRDV2 and TRDJ2; TRDD3 matches at 11 bases. CDR3 length equals 16 residues. J was trimmed by 0 bases and V by 3 bases; bases with no gene match: 2. Germline CDR1 GEAIGNYY, CDR2 EKD. CDR3 protein: CACDELGDTLTAQLFF. The CDR3 bases are TGTGCCTGTGACGAACTGGGGGATACTTTGACAGCACAACTCTTCTTT.

There are many counts of this clone. The sample carries other DNA sequences with the same CDR3. The CDR3 DNA reads TGTGCCTGTGACAAAATACTGGGGATAAGCTCCTGGGACACCCGACAGATGTTTTTC. It is translated as CACDKILGISSWDTRQMFF. The chain employs TRDV2 and TRDJ3; 7 bases line up with TRDD3. Germline V gene data show CDR1 as GEAIGNYY and CDR2 as EKD. The CDR3 sequence is 19 residues long. V shed 2 bases and J 0 bases; nucleotides not matched to a gene: 9.

As for this clone: TCRdb's entry gives the protein of a much larger clone, which mismatches this DNA's translation at residue 3, likely from a read error; the protein reported here is translated from the DNA. The chain couples TRDV2 to TRDJ3, with TRDD3 identical over 10 bases. The CDR3 covers 18 residues. Germline V CDR1 and CDR2: GEAIGNYY, EKD. The CDR3 is CAYDTVGDTSWDTRQMFF. CDR3 nucleotides: TGTGCCTATGACACCGTGGGGGATACCTCCTGGGACACCCGACAGATGTTTTTC.

This clone was counted ten times or more. Other DNA sequences in the same sample also yield this CDR3. The chain joins TRDV2 to TRDJ3; 11 nucleotides match TRDD3. Germline V gene sequence: CDR1 GEAIGNYY, CDR2 EKD. The length of the CDR3 is 19 residues. Trimming cost V 3 bases and J 0 bases; bases outside gene matches: 6. The CDR3 DNA sequence: TGTGCCTGTGACCACCTGGGGGATACCAGCTCCTGGGACACCCGACAGATGTTTTTC. Translation: CACDHLGDTSSWDTRQMFF.

This clone appeared a few times. A clone one base away is much larger, so this may be a read error. Other DNA sequences in this specimen translate into the identical CDR3. V gene TRDV2 combines with J gene TRDJ1; 7 bases are shared with TRDD3. The ends lost 1 base at V and 0 bases at J; junction bases unmatched: 1. The CDR3 loop spans 14 amino acids. CDR1 and CDR2 (germline): GEAIGNYY, EKD. Written as DNA, the CDR3 is TGTGCCTGTGACACTTGGGGGAACACCGATAAACTCATCTTT. Amino acids: CACDTWGNTDKLIF.

This clone was counted only a few times. One junction end disagrees with the germline gene, perhaps due to a read error. Other DNA sequences from this sample encode an identical CDR3 as well. The genes are TRDV2 and TRDJ3, with TRDD3 matching 8 bases. CDR1 and CDR2 (germline): GEAIGNYY, EKD. The CDR3 sequence is 18 residues long. The CDR3 reads CACDTWGMSSWDTRQMFF. As DNA, the CDR3 is TGTGCCTGTGACACCTGGGGGATGAGCTCCTGGGACACCCGACAGATGTTCTTC.